This T cell receptor (beta chain) emerged from a study of blood T cells in healthy people across ages. Regarding the study as a whole: Naive CD4+ cell counts and diversity both ran higher in long-lived than in aged donors.

V shed 0 bases and J shed 2 bases, with 15 bases lying between them. The CDR3 is 17 residues long. CDR1 is MNHEY, CDR2 SVGAGI, per germline. This clonotype appeared a few times. The antigen is unknown. Alongside a J-beta primer mix, a sample-barcoded 5' primer served in a second PCR lasting about 7 to 11 cycles. Every sample returned 2.5 million or more CDR3-containing paired-end reads. TCRdb redid the calling of the 5' RACE reads with MiXCR, one entry per CDR3 protein. The table records 1.5 million or so distinct CDR3 sequences, roughly 45% of them present only once. V usage is TRBV6-5 and J usage is TRBJ2-3, with D maybe TRBD1 (5 bases). The source of this sequence is a woman younger than 30 in good health. Sequencing was carried out using blood. The CDR3 sequence: CASSYSYRRSFTDTQYF. The CDR3, as DNA: TGTGCCAGCAGTTACTCGTACAGGCGATCATTCACAGATACGCAGTATTTT.